This TCR beta chain was found in a study of response to subunit inactivated influenza vaccine. The germline V and J ends were trimmed by 7 bases and 4 bases, with 13 bases remaining between them. The CDR3 covers 13 residues. Germline lookup yields CDR1 MDHEN and CDR2 SYDVKM. TCRdb reprocessed the RT-PCR reads with MiXCR, giving one entry per CDR3 protein. The data hold under 550,000 distinct CDR3 sequences, with around 7.9% observed a single time. General study points: Authors proposed each seasonal influenza vaccination draws in few new T cells.

This clonotype was seen at least ten times. What it binds is unknown. The origin of this receptor is a man aged 50 to 69 who received an inactivated influenza vaccine. The V and J genes are TRBV28 and TRBJ1-2; no firm D call. The sample here was PBMCs from blood, taken around 25 months after vaccination. The CDR3 reads CASTETDTYGYTF. The CDR3 DNA sequence: TGTGCCAGCACCGAAACCGACACCTATGGCTACACCTTC.